Following are 20 T cell receptor beta chains from one sample sequenced in a study of blood T cell repertoires in COVID-19. Some clones are missing from TCRdb's copy, which holds only in-frame ones; the method was immunoSEQ multiplex PCR. The repertoire holds about 280,000 clones, roughly 90% seen once, with approximately 10% in the top ten. The sequencing input was peripheral blood. The receptors stem from a young woman with COVID-19, enrolled during active disease.

With respect to this clone: Other DNA sequences in this sample translate to the same CDR3. The chain links TRBV28 to TRBJ2-7, with D possibly TRBD2 on 5 matching bases. CDR3 size: 14 residues. Germline CDR1 is MDHEN and CDR2 is SYDVKM. V lost 6 bases to trimming and J lost 0 bases, with 12 bases between them. This chain's CDR3 is CASSPSGSSYEQYF. The CDR3 coding sequence is TGTGCCAGCAGCCCGTCGGGGAGCTCCTACGAGCAGTACTTC.

The gene calls are TRBV5-1 and TRBJ1-2; a possible D gene is TRBD1 (5 bases). Trimming cost V 3 bases and J 1 base, with 7 bases left between them. The germline V gene has CDR1 SGHRS and CDR2 YFSETQ. CDR3 length: 13 residues. The CDR3 nucleotides read TGCGCCAGCAGCTACGACAGTAACTATGGCTACACCTTC. Residues: CASSYDSNYGYTF. The full variable domain, in which reference TRBV5-1 and TRBJ1-2 provide the parts outside the CDR3, is KAGVTQTPRYLIKTRGQQVTLSCSPISGHRSVSWYQQTPGQGLQFLFEYFSETQRNKGNFPGRFSGRQFSNSRSEMNVSTLELGDSALYLCASSYDSNYGYTFGSGTRLTVV.

The chain recombines TRBV27 with TRBJ1-5; D gene ambiguous. There are 13 residues in the CDR3. Per the germline V gene, CDR1 is MNHEY and CDR2 is SMNVEV (reference sequence). The V end lost 7 bases, the J end lost 4 bases, and 11 bases lay between the germline ends. CDR3 nucleotide sequence: TGTGCCAGCAAACCCCTAGGAAATCAGCCCCAGCATTTT. This sequence encodes CASKPLGNQPQHF.

This clone was found a few times. V and J are TRBV4-3 and TRBJ2-1; 9 bases are a match to TRBD2. Germline V gives CDR1 LGHNA, CDR2 YSLEER. This CDR3 is 16 amino acids long. J gave up 8 bases and V 1 base, and 9 bases lay outside the gene matches. The CDR3 region is CASSQAELAGDHEQFF. For the CDR3, the DNA is TGCGCCAGCAGCCAAGCCGAGTTAGCGGGAGATCATGAGCAGTTCTTC.

This chain connects TRBV18 to TRBJ2-1; possibly TRBD2 for D (7 bases). The CDR3 runs 18 residues. Germline V gene sequence: CDR1 KGHSH, CDR2 LQKENI. The germline V and J ends were trimmed by 0 bases and 3 bases, with 18 bases remaining between them. The CDR3 spells CASSPPGGGGSLYNEQFF. The CDR3 DNA is TGTGCCAGCTCACCACCGGGAGGGGGGGGAAGCCTCTACAATGAGCAGTTCTTC. Full variable domain (rest looked up from reference TRBV18 and TRBJ2-1): NAGVMQNPRHLVRRRGQEARLRCSPMKGHSHVYWYRQLPEEGLKFMVYLQKENIIDESGMPKERFSAEFPKEGPSILRIQQVVRGDSAAYFCASSPPGGGGSLYNEQFFGPGTRLTVL.

The chain links TRBV6-5 to TRBJ2-1; 9 bases fit TRBD1. There are 14 residues in the CDR3. CDR1 and CDR2 (germline): MNHEY, SVGAGI. V was pared by 4 bases and J by 7 bases, with 5 bases of the junction left unmatched. CDR3 nucleotide sequence: TGTGCCAGCAGTTCACGTGGGACAGGGAATGAGCAGTTCTTC. Translating it yields CASSSRGTGNEQFF.

The V and J genes are TRBV4-3 and TRBJ1-3, with a weak D call TRBD1 (5 bases). V lost 2 bases, J lost 4 bases, and 12 bases lay in between. The CDR3 is 15 residues long. The germline gives CDR1 LGHNA, CDR2 YSLEER. The CDR3 loop is CASSQLQGTGNTIYF. In DNA form, the CDR3 reads TGCGCCAGCAGCCAACTTCAGGGTACCGGAAACACCATATATTTT.

The chain recombines TRBV9 with TRBJ2-3; D is possibly TRBD1 (5 bases). This CDR3 spans 15 amino acids. Germline CDR1 is SGDLS and CDR2 is YYNGEE. With 4 bases removed from V and 1 base from J, the gap between germline ends came to 13 bases. For the CDR3, the DNA is TGTGCCAGCAGCCCCTACAGGTCCCGCACAGATACGCAGTATTTT. Amino acid sequence: CASSPYRSRTDTQYF.

The chain is built from TRBV3-1 (or the pseudogene TRBV3-2) and TRBJ1-4; possible D gene TRBD1, 5 bases. V dropped 4 bases and J dropped 2 bases, with 11 bases sitting between them. Per the germline V gene, CDR1 is LGHDT and CDR2 is YNNKEL (reference sequence). The CDR3 is made up of 15 amino acids. The CDR3 sequence is CASSPRQITNEKLFF. The CDR3 coding sequence is TGTGCCAGCAGCCCCCGACAGATTACTAATGAAAAACTGTTTTTT.

This chain joins TRBV23-1 and TRBJ2-1; TRBD2 agrees at 8 bases. TRBV23-1 is an ORF, with its function uncertain. Trimming cost V 4 bases and J 4 bases; bases outside gene matches: 15. The CDR3 runs to 18 residues. CDR3 amino acids: CASSLRFSGKAAYNEQFF. The DNA of the CDR3 is TGCGCCAGCAGTCTGAGGTTTAGCGGGAAGGCCGCATACAATGAGCAGTTCTTC.

This chain connects TRBV4-1 to TRBJ2-1; 12 nucleotides agree with TRBD2. CDR1 is MGHRA and CDR2 is YSYEKL in the germline V gene. This CDR3 is built from 18 residues. V lost 1 base and J lost 5; bases outside the gene matches: 9. In DNA form, the CDR3 reads TGCGCCAGCAGCCAAGGACTAGCGGGAGTACGATCTGACAATGAGCAGTTCTTC. Translating gives CASSQGLAGVRSDNEQFF.

The chain has TRBV7-2 and TRBJ2-3; TRBD2 aligns across 7 bases. The CDR3 runs to 15 residues. V was pared by 1 base and J by 6 bases, with 7 bases of the junction left unmatched. From germline, CDR1 is SGHTA and CDR2 FQGNSA. CDR3 sequence: CASSLGGAGSDTQYF. The CDR3 nucleotides read TGTGCCAGCAGCTTAGGGGGAGCGGGGAGTGATACGCAGTATTTT. Supplemented by reference TRBV7-2 and TRBJ2-3, the full variable domain reads GAGVSQSPSNKVTEKGKDVELRCDPISGHTALYWYRQSLGQGLEFLIYFQGNSAPDKSGLPSDRFSAERTGGSVSTLTIQRTQQEDSAVYLCASSLGGAGSDTQYFGPGTRLTVL.

V and J are TRBV5-1 and TRBJ2-7; TRBD2 might be the D (6 bases). The germline V and J ends were trimmed by 0 bases and 0 bases, with 10 bases remaining between them. In germline, CDR1 is SGHRS, CDR2 YFSETQ. The CDR3 consists of 15 residues. The CDR3 nucleotides are TGCGCCAGCAGCTTGGGCGGGATGAGCTCCTACGAGCAGTACTTC. Its translation: CASSLGGMSSYEQYF.

V is TRBV5-4 and J is TRBJ2-7; 8 bases match TRBD1. The length of the CDR3 is 15 residues. Germline CDR1 reads SGHNT; CDR2 reads YYREEE (reference sequence). V was clipped by 4 bases and J by 7 bases; unmatched bases: 13. CDR3 sequence reads: CASSPNRGRPEEQYF. As DNA, the CDR3 is TGTGCCAGCAGCCCTAACAGGGGGAGACCTGAAGAGCAGTACTTC.

The chain has TRBV9 and TRBJ1-2; D gene ambiguous. V dropped 0 bases and J dropped 7 bases, with 10 bases sitting between them. The CDR3 loop spans 13 amino acids. Germline loops: CDR1 SGDLS, CDR2 YYNGEE. This CDR3 is CASSVVGESGYTF. DNA for the CDR3: TGTGCCAGCAGCGTAGTGGGCGAAAGTGGCTACACCTTC.

CDR3 in DNA: TGTGCCAGTAGTGCGAAACGGGAGACCCAGTACTTC. It codes for CASSAKRETQYF. V and J are TRBV19 and TRBJ2-5; D gene ambiguous. There are 12 residues in the CDR3. The V end lost 5 bases, the J end lost 5 bases, and 9 bases lay between the germline ends. Germline assignment: CDR1 LNHDA and CDR2 SQIVND (reference sequence). Filled out from reference TRBV19 and TRBJ2-5, the complete variable domain reads DGGITQSPKYLFRKEGQNVTLSCEQNLNHDAMYWYRQDPGQGLRLIYYSQIVNDFQKGDIAEGYSVSREKKESFPLTVTSAQKNPTAFYLCASSAKRETQYFGPGTRLLVL.

The V and J genes are TRBV5-1 and TRBJ2-3; tentative D call: TRBD2 (6 bases). The CDR3 totals 13 residues. V was trimmed by 2 bases and J by 4 bases, leaving 8 bases between them. The germline V gene has CDR1 SGHRS and CDR2 YFSETQ. CDR3: CASSFSGADTQYF. The CDR3 nucleotides read TGCGCCAGCAGCTTTTCGGGGGCAGATACGCAGTATTTT.

This chain connects TRBV19 to TRBJ2-5; 11 nucleotides agree with TRBD2. Trimming cost V 2 bases and J 5 bases; bases outside gene matches: 4. The length of the CDR3 is 15 residues. Germline V CDR1 and CDR2: LNHDA, SQIVND (reference sequence). DNA of the CDR3: TGTGCCAGTAGTATAACTAGCGGGAGCGTTGAGACCCAGTACTTC. Translating it yields CASSITSGSVETQYF.

The J gene is TRBJ1-2, the V gene TRBV27; 9 nucleotides agree with TRBD1. V was pared by 5 bases and J by 4 bases, with 8 bases of the junction left unmatched. CDR3 length: 15 residues. Germline V gene sequence: CDR1 MNHEY, CDR2 SMNVEV (reference sequence). The CDR3 loop is CASSPMDRGGYGYTF. CDR3 nucleotides: TGTGCCAGCAGTCCAATGGACAGGGGCGGCTATGGCTACACCTTC.

The rearrangement links TRBV6-6 to TRBJ2-5; 7 bases are a match to TRBD1. There are 12 residues in the CDR3. CDR1 is MNHNY and CDR2 is SVGAGI in the germline V gene (reference sequence). With 10 bases clipped from V and 2 bases from J, the junction kept 4 bases outside the gene matches. The CDR3 sequence is CATRRGQETQYF. In DNA form, the CDR3 reads TGTGCCACCCGCAGGGGGCAAGAGACCCAGTACTTC.